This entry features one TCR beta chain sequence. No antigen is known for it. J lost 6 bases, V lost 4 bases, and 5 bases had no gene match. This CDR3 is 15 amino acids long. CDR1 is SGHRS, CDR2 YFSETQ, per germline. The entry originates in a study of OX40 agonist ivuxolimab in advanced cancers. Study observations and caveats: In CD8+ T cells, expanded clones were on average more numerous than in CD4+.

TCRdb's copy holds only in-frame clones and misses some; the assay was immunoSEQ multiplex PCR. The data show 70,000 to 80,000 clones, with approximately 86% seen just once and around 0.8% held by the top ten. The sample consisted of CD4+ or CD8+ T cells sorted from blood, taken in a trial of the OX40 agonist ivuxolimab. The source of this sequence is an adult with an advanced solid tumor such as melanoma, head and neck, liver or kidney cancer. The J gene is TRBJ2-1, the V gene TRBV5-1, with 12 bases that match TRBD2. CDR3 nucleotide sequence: TGCGCCAGCAGCCCCTCGACTAGCGGGGGCAATGAGCAGTTCTTC. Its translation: CASSPSTSGGNEQFF.